The 14 T cell receptor beta chains reported below all come from one sample, sequenced in a study of T cell responses to AZD1222 COVID-19 vaccine. The method was immunoSEQ multiplex PCR; TCRdb's version includes in-frame clones alone and lacks a portion of them. The sample records about 120,000 clones, about 88% being singletons. This material consisted of peripheral blood, taken 28 days after the second AZD1222 dose. The receptors here all came from an adult who received the AZD1222 COVID-19 vaccine.

V gene TRBV11-1 combines with J gene TRBJ2-7, with D possibly being TRBD1 or TRBD2 (6 bases each). The CDR3 spans 14 residues. CDR1 and CDR2 from the germline V gene are SGHAT and FQDESV (reference sequence). V shed 2 bases and J shed 2 bases, with 10 bases lying between them. CDR3 sequence (DNA): TGTGCCAGCAGCTTACCGGGGGCTACCTACGAGCAGTACTTC. It is translated as CASSLPGATYEQYF.

This clone showed up just once. The V call is TRBV4-3, the J call TRBJ2-7; D ambiguous. The CDR3 has 13 residues. V was clipped by 5 bases and J by 7 bases, with 15 bases between them. Germline V CDR1 and CDR2: LGHNA, YSLEER. The DNA for the CDR3 is TGCGCCAGCAGCTCCTGGTTGAGTGGGGAGCAGTACTTC. Amino acid sequence: CASSSWLSGEQYF.

The chain links TRBV7-2 to TRBJ2-3; D not certain. Trimming pared 5 bases from V and 2 bases from J, leaving 5 bases between. The CDR3 length is 12 residues. Germline CDR1 is SGHTA and CDR2 is FQGNSA. The CDR3 DNA reads TGTGCCAGCAGCCCTTACACAGATACGCAGTATTTT. As protein: CASSPYTDTQYF. Full variable domain (remainder filled in from reference TRBV7-2 and TRBJ2-3): GAGVSQSPSNKVTEKGKDVELRCDPISGHTALYWYRQSLGQGLEFLIYFQGNSAPDKSGLPSDRFSAERTGGSVSTLTIQRTQQEDSAVYLCASSPYTDTQYFGPGTRLTVL.

This chain joins TRBV3-1 (or the pseudogene TRBV3-2) and TRBJ1-5; D is unclear. Between the trimmed V and J ends, which lost 3 bases and 7 bases, there was a span of 7 bases. Germline V gives CDR1 LGHDT, CDR2 YNNKEL (reference sequence). There are 12 residues in the CDR3. The CDR3 DNA is TGTGCCAGCAGCCACTTGGGCCAGCCCCAGCATTTT. Its translation: CASSHLGQPQHF.

The V and J genes are TRBV3-1 (or the pseudogene TRBV3-2) and TRBJ2-2, with TRBD2 as a possible D gene (5 bases). V lost 2 bases and J lost 1, with 5 bases in between. This CDR3 spans 14 amino acids. CDR1 and CDR2 (germline): LGHDT, YNNKEL (reference sequence). CDR3 amino acids: CASSQRGNTGELFF. The CDR3, as DNA: TGTGCCAGCAGCCAACGGGGGAACACCGGGGAGCTGTTTTTT.

This clone was recorded only once. The chain employs TRBV4-3 and TRBJ1-5; 11 nucleotides align to TRBD1. The V segment lost 4 bases and the J segment 6 bases; nucleotides outside the gene matches: 5. This CDR3 is 15 amino acids long. CDR1 is LGHNA and CDR2 is YSLEER in the germline V gene. The CDR3 is CASSPDRGQVQPQHF. Written as DNA, the CDR3 is TGCGCCAGCAGCCCGGACAGGGGGCAGGTTCAGCCCCAGCATTTT.

V is TRBV30 and J is TRBJ1-2, with a possible D match to TRBD1 (5 bases). V was shortened by 1 base and J by 3 bases, with 6 bases between the two germline ends. Germline-derived CDR1 and CDR2 are GTSNPN and SVGIG (reference sequence). The CDR3 runs 12 residues. The CDR3 loop is CAWSAGYYGYTF. CDR3 DNA sequence: TGTGCCTGGAGTGCAGGGTACTATGGCTACACCTTC. Supplemented by reference TRBV30 and TRBJ1-2, the full variable domain reads SQTIHQWPATLVQPVGSPLSLECTVEGTSNPNLYWYRQAAGRGLQLLFYSVGIGQISSEVPQNLSASRPQDRQFILSSKKLLLSDSGFYLCAWSAGYYGYTFGSGTRLTVV.

The chain joins TRBV11-3 to TRBJ1-1; D is ambiguous. The ends were cut back, 2 bases at V and 5 bases at J, with 3 bases in the middle. CDR3 size: 11 residues. Germline-derived CDR1 and CDR2 are SGHNT and YENEEA. The CDR3 DNA follows: TGTGCCAGCAGCTTAAAAACTGAAGCTTTCTTT. Amino acids: CASSLKTEAFF.

The chain carries TRBV12-3 or TRBV12-4 and TRBJ1-1; maybe TRBD1 (6 bases). CDR3 length: 11 residues. V lost 6 bases, J lost 6 bases, and 8 bases lay in between. CDR3 sequence reads: CASSEGAEAFF. The CDR3 nucleotides read TGTGCCAGCAGCGAGGGGGCTGAAGCTTTCTTT.

CDR3 loop: CASRLGNGEQYF. In DNA, the CDR3 is TGTGCCAGCAGACTAGGCAATGGCGAGCAGTACTTC. The chain is built from TRBV7-9 and TRBJ2-7; D perhaps matches TRBD2 (5 bases). Germline CDR1 is SEHNR and CDR2 is FQNEAQ (reference sequence). Trimming removed 6 bases from V and 6 bases from J, with 12 bases in between. There are 12 residues in the CDR3.

The table lists this clone with a count of one. The junction shows a germline mismatch at one end, possibly a read error. This chain connects TRBV7-7 to TRBJ2-2; tentatively, D is TRBD2 (6 bases). The CDR3 runs 14 residues. Germline V gene sequence: CDR1 SSHAT, CDR2 FNYEAQ (reference sequence). CDR3 region: CASSLGGDTGELFF. In DNA, the CDR3 is TGTGCTAGCAGCTTGGGGGGAGACACCGGGGAGCTGTTTTTT. Together with reference TRBV7-7 and TRBJ2-2, the CDR3 gives the full variable domain: GAGVSQSPRYKVTKRGQDVTLRCDPISSHATLYWYQQALGQGPEFLTYFNYEAQPDKSGLPSDRFSAERPEGSISTLTIQRTEQRDSAMYRCASSLGGDTGELFFGEGSRLTVL.

The chain recombines TRBV5-3 with TRBJ1-5; weak D call: TRBD1 (5 bases). TRBV5-3 is labeled an ORF, and its function is uncertain. The CDR3 is made up of 15 amino acids. V shed 4 bases and J shed 6 bases, with 17 bases lying between them. CDR3 loop: CARSRKGRGGQPQHF. In DNA form, the CDR3 reads TGTGCCAGAAGCCGGAAGGGTAGGGGTGGTCAGCCCCAGCATTTT.

The V gene is TRBV27, the J gene TRBJ1-6; no clear D. CDR1 is MNHEY and CDR2 is SMNVEV in the germline V gene (reference sequence). The CDR3 extends over 12 amino acids. The V end was cut by 2 bases, the J end by 9 bases, with 5 bases between. The CDR3 loop is CASSLLSSPLHF. CDR3 bases: TGTGCCAGCAGTTTACTTTCTTCACCCCTCCACTTT.

V and J are TRBV23-1 and TRBJ2-2, with D unclear. TRBV23-1 counts as an open reading frame of uncertain function. V was trimmed by 3 bases and J by 6 bases, leaving 14 bases between them. This CDR3 is built from 15 residues. This CDR3 is CASSHAEVVSGELFF. In DNA, the CDR3 is TGCGCCAGCAGTCACGCAGAGGTAGTTTCCGGGGAGCTGTTTTTT.